The 7 T cell receptor beta chains listed next were all sequenced from one sample in a study of T cells after yellow fever vaccination. TCRdb recomputed calls from the 5' RACE reads with MiXCR, one row per CDR3 protein. The sample records over 300,000 distinct CDR3 sequences, roughly 3.5% being singletons. The sample in question was PBMCs, obtained on the day of the yellow fever booster vaccination. These TCRs come from a man between 18 and 35 years old who received the YFV17D yellow fever vaccine.

This clonotype was recorded at least ten times. This chain connects TRBV11-2 to TRBJ2-7; D call uncertain. Germline V gives CDR1 SGHAT, CDR2 FQNNGV. The CDR3 runs 14 residues. The germline V and J ends were trimmed by 1 base and 3 bases, with 10 bases remaining between them. The CDR3 sequence: CASSLGAGSYEQYF. The CDR3, as DNA: TGTGCCAGCAGCTTAGGTGCAGGAAGCTACGAGCAGTACTTC.

In its sample, this clonotype was seen a few times. The V gene is TRBV20-1, the J gene TRBJ1-5; D unclear. The CDR3 is 16 residues long. CDR1 is DFQATT, CDR2 SNEGSKA, per germline (reference sequence). Trimming stripped 3 bases from V and 2 bases from J, with 17 bases between. This CDR3 is CSASRGGSSGNQPQHF. The CDR3 DNA follows: TGCAGTGCTAGTCGCGGTGGGAGCTCTGGCAATCAGCCCCAGCATTTT.

The CDR3 region has the DNA TGTGCCAGCAGTTTCTCAGGGTTGAACGAGCAGTACTTC. It translates to CASSFSGLNEQYF. This chain uses TRBV27 with TRBJ2-7, with a tentative D call TRBD1 (5 bases). This CDR3 has 13 amino acids. Deletions cut 3 bases from V and 5 bases from J, with 11 bases between. Germline V gene sequence: CDR1 MNHEY, CDR2 SMNVEV (reference sequence).

This clonotype came up a few times. The V gene is TRBV6-4, the J gene TRBJ2-3; 7 bases match TRBD1. The germline CDR1 and CDR2 sequences are MRHNA and SNTAGT. This CDR3 is 13 amino acids long. Trimming at V came to 6 bases and at J to 4 bases, leaving 4 bases not matched to a gene. CDR3 amino acids: CASRSQGADTQYF. CDR3 bases: TGTGCCAGCAGAAGTCAGGGGGCAGATACGCAGTATTTT.

This clonotype was counted at least ten times. The V gene is TRBV7-2, the J gene TRBJ2-3, with a tentative D call TRBD2 (5 bases). The CDR3 contains 16 residues. The germline gives CDR1 SGHTA, CDR2 FQGNSA. V shed 6 bases and J shed 6 bases, with 22 bases lying between them. This chain's CDR3 is CASSNWEPLAGDTQYF. CDR3 in DNA: TGTGCCAGCAGTAATTGGGAACCGCTAGCTGGGGATACGCAGTATTTT.

In this sample, this clonotype turned up a few times. The gene calls are TRBV20-1 and TRBJ2-5; no reliable D call. V gave up 1 base and J gave up 0 bases, with 3 bases separating them. This CDR3 spans 12 amino acids. Germline CDR1 DFQATT, CDR2 SNEGSKA (reference sequence). CDR3 coding DNA: TGCAGTGCTAGAGGGAACCAAGAGACCCAGTACTTC. It is translated as CSARGNQETQYF.

The J gene is TRBJ2-7, the V gene TRBV20-1; D tentatively reads TRBD1 or TRBD2 (5 bases each). Germline CDR1 reads DFQATT; CDR2 reads SNEGSKA (reference sequence). CDR3 length: 13 amino acids. V lost 6 bases, J lost 3 bases, and 15 bases lay in between. The CDR3 sequence is CSASRDGIYEQYF. Here the CDR3 DNA reads TGCAGTGCCTCCCGGGACGGAATCTACGAGCAGTACTTC.